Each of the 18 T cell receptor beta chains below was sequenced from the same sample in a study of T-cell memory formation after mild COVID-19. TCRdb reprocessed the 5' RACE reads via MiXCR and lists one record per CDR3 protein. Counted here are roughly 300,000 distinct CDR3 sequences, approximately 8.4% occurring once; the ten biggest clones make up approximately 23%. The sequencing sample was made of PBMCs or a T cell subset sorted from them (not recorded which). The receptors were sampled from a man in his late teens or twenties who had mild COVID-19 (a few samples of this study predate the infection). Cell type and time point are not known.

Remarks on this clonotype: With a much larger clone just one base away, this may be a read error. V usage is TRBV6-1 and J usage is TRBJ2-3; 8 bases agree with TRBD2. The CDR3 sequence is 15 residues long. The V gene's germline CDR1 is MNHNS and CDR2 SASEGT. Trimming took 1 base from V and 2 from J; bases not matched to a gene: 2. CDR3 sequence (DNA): TGTGCCAGCAGTGAAGGGACTAGCCCCACAGATACGCAGTATTTT. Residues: CASSEGTSPTDTQYF.

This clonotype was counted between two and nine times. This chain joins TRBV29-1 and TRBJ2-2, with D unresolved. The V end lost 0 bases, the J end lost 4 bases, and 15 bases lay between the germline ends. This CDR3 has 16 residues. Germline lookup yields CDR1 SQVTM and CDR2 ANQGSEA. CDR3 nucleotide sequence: TGCAGCGTTGAAGATGGTTTCAAGTTACCCACCGGGGAGCTGTTTTTT. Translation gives CSVEDGFKLPTGELFF.

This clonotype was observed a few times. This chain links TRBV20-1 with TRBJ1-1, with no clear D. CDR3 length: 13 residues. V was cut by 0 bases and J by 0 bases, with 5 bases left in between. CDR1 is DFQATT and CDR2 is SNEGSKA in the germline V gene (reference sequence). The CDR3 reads CSARESLNTEAFF. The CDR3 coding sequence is TGCAGTGCTAGAGAGAGCTTGAACACTGAAGCTTTCTTT.

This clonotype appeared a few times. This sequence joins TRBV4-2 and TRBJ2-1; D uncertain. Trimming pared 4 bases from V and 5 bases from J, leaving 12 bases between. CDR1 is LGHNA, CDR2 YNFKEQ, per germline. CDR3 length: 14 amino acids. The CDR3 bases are TGTGCCAGCAGCCCCCAGACGGCGGACAATGAGCAGTTCTTC. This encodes CASSPQTADNEQFF.

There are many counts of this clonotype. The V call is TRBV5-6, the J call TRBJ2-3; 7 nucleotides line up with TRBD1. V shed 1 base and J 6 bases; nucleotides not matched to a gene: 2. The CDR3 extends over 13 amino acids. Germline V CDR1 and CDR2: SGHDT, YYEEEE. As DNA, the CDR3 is TGTGCCAGCAGCTTGACAGGGGAGGATACGCAGTATTTT. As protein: CASSLTGEDTQYF.

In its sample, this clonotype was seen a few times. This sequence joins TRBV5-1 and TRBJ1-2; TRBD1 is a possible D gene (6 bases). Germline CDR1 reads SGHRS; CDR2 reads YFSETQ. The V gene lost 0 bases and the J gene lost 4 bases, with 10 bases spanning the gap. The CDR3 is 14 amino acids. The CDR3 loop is CASSLADRSYGYTF. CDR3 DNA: TGCGCCAGCAGCTTGGCCGACAGGAGCTATGGCTACACCTTC.

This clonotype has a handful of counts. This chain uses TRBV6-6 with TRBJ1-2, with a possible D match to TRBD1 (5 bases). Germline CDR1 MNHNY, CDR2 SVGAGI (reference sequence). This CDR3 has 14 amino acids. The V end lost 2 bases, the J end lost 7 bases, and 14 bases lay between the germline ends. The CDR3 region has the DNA TGTGCCAGCAGTTACCGGGGGGACCCCTTTGGCTACACCTTC. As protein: CASSYRGDPFGYTF.

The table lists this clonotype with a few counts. Written as DNA, the CDR3 is TGCAGTGCTAGTACGGGGGGAAGCACAGATACGCAGTATTTT. It specifies CSASTGGSTDTQYF. V gene TRBV20-1 combines with J gene TRBJ2-3; 7 positions agree with TRBD2. Germline loops: CDR1 DFQATT, CDR2 SNEGSKA (reference sequence). The junction had 3 bases not matched to a gene; V was cut back by 3 bases and J by 0 bases. The CDR3 is 14 amino acids.

CDR3 DNA: TGTGCCAGCAGCCCCGGGGTCCCTAACTATGGCTACACCTTC. Residues: CASSPGVPNYGYTF. The chain uses TRBV7-9 and TRBJ1-2; D gene ambiguous. The CDR3 length is 14 residues. CDR1 is SEHNR and CDR2 is FQNEAQ in the germline V gene (reference sequence). Deletions cut 5 bases from V and 0 bases from J, with 10 bases between.

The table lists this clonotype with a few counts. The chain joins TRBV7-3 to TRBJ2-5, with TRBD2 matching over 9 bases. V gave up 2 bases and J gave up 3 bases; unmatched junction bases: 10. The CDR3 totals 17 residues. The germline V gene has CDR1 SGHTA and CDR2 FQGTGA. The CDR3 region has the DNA TGTGCCAGCAGCTTAGGAAGTACTAGCGGGTCAAAAGAGACCCAGTACTTC. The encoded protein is CASSLGSTSGSKETQYF.

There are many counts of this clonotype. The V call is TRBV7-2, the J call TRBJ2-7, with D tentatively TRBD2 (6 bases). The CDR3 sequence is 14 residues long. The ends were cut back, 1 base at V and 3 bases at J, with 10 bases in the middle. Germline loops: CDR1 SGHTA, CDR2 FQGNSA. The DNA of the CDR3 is TGTGCCAGCAGCTTAGGTCTAGCGTTCTACGAGCAGTACTTC. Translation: CASSLGLAFYEQYF.

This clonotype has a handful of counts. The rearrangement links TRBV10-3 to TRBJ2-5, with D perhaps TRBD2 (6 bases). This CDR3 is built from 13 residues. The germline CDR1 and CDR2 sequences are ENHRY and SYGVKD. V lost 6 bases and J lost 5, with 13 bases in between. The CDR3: CAIREGGSETQYF. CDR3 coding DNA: TGTGCCATCAGGGAGGGCGGATCTGAGACCCAGTACTTC.

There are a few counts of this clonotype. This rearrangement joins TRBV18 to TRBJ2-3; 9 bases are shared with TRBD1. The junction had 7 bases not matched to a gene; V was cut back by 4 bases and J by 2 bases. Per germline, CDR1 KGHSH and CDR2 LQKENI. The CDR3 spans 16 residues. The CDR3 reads CASSRDREIYTDTQYF. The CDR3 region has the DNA TGTGCCAGCTCACGGGACAGGGAGATTTACACAGATACGCAGTATTTT. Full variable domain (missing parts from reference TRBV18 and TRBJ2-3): NAGVMQNPRHLVRRRGQEARLRCSPMKGHSHVYWYRQLPEEGLKFMVYLQKENIIDESGMPKERFSAEFPKEGPSILRIQQVVRGDSAAYFCASSRDREIYTDTQYFGPGTRLTVL.

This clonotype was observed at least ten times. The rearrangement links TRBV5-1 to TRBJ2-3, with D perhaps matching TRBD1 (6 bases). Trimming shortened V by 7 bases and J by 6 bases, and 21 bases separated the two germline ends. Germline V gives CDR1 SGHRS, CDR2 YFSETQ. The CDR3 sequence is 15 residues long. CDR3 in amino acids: CASWAGQSLSDTQYF. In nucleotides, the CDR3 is TGCGCCAGCTGGGCAGGACAGTCCCTCTCCGATACGCAGTATTTT.

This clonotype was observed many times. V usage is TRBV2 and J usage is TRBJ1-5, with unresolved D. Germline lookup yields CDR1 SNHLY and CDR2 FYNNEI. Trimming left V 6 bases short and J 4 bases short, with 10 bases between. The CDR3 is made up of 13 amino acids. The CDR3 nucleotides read TGTGCCAGCAGAGGAGAAACTAATCAGCCCCAGCATTTT. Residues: CASRGETNQPQHF. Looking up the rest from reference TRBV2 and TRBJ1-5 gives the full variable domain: EPEVTQTPSHQVTQMGQEVILRCVPISNHLYFYWYRQILGQKVEFLVSFYNNEISEKSEIFDDQFSVERPDGSNFTLKIRSTKLEDSAMYFCASRGETNQPQHFGDGTRLSIL.

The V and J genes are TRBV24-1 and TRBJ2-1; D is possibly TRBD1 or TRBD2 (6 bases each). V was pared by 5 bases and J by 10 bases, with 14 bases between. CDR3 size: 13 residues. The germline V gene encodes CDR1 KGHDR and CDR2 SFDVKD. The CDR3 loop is CATSVGGTKEQFF. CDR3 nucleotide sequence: TGTGCCACCAGTGTAGGGGGGACCAAGGAGCAGTTCTTC.

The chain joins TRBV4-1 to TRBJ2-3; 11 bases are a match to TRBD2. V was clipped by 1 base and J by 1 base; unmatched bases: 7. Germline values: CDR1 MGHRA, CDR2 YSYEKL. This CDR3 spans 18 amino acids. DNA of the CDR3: TGCGCCAGCAGCCAAGGAGGAGCACTAGCGGGGGGCACAGATACGCAGTATTTT. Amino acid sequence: CASSQGGALAGGTDTQYF.

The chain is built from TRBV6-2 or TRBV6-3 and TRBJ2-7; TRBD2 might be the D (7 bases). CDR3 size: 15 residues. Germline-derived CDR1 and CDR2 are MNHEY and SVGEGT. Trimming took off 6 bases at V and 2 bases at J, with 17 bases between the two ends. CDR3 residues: CASSRLSGGPYEQYV. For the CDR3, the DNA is TGTGCCAGCAGCAGACTATCGGGGGGCCCCTACGAGCAGTACGTC.